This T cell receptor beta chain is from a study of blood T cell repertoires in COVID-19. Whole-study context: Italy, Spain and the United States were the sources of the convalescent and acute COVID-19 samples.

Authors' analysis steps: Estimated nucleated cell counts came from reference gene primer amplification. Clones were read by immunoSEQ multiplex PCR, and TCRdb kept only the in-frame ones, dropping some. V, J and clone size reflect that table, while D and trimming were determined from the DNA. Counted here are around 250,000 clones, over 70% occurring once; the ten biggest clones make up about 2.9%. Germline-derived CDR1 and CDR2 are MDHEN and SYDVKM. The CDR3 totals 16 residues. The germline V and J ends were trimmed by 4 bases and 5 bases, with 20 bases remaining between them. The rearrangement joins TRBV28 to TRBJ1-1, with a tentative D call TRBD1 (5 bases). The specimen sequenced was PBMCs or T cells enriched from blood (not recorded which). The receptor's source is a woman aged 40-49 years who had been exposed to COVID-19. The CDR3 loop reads CASSSPGRGVETEAFF. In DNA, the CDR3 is TGTGCCAGCAGTTCTCCGGGTAGGGGCGTAGAAACTGAAGCTTTCTTT.